This is a list of T cell receptor beta chains from one sample in a study of blood T cells in healthy people across ages. TCRdb fed the 5' RACE reads into MiXCR, producing one record per CDR3 protein. The sample includes roughly 1.7 million distinct CDR3 sequences, roughly a third of them seen just once. Material for sequencing was blood. The receptor source for this set is a woman aged 30 to 39 in good health. CDR3s include the opening cysteine and the closing phenylalanine or tryptophan. A D gene is named only where the DNA matches it firmly. Only some rows state a clone size, as once, few, many or a class for expanded clones.

J | V | D | size | length | CDR3 | DNA
TRBJ2-1 | TRBV10-3 | NA | NA | 14 | CAIRESAERNEQFF | TGTGCCATCAGGGAGTCCGCAGAGCGCAATGAGCAGTTCTTC
TRBJ2-1 | TRBV4-1 | NA | NA | 12 | CASSQDGIKSFF | TGCGCCAGCAGCCAAGATGGCATAAAGTCGTTCTTC
TRBJ2-5 | TRBV20-1 | TRBD1 | NA | 17 | CSARGLAGGQGDNEQYF | TGCAGTGCTAGAGGGCTGGCGGGTGGACAGGGTGACAATGAGCAGTACTTC
TRBJ2-7 | TRBV5-6 | TRBD2 | NA | 16 | CASSPGLAGFVHEQYF | TGTGCCAGCAGCCCGGGACTAGCGGGTTTCGTCCACGAGCAGTACTTC
TRBJ1-5 | TRBV11-2 | NA | NA | 14 | CASATQGSNQPQHF | TGTGCCAGCGCGACTCAGGGGAGCAATCAGCCCCAGCATTTT
TRBJ2-7 | TRBV29-1 | TRBD1 | many | 12 | CSGRTGGYEQYF | TGCAGCGGGCGGACAGGGGGGTACGAGCAGTACTTC
TRBJ2-1 | TRBV6-6 | TRBD2 | NA | 14 | CASGLAGGQVEQFF | TGTGCCAGCGGACTAGCGGGGGGGCAAGTTGAGCAGTTCTTC
TRBJ1-5 | TRBV12-3/TRBV12-4 | NA | many | 13 | CASSSGGNQPQHF | TGTGCCAGCAGTTCGGGGGGCAATCAGCCCCAGCATTTT
TRBJ2-7 | TRBV20-1 | TRBD1 | NA | 11 | CSGQGVNEQYF | TGCAGTGGACAGGGTGTCAACGAGCAGTACTTC
TRBJ1-2 | TRBV7-2 | NA | many | 14 | CASSPRGGDYGYTF | TGTGCCAGCAGCCCTCGGGGAGGAGACTATGGCTACACCTTC
TRBJ2-3 | TRBV6-2/TRBV6-3 | NA | few | 14 | CASTPRRVTDTQYF | TGTGCCAGCACCCCCCGGCGAGTCACAGATACGCAGTATTTT
TRBJ2-7 | TRBV20-1 | NA | NA | 16 | CSASGLEPPSFYEQYF | TGCAGTGCTAGCGGCCTAGAACCCCCTTCTTTCTACGAGCAGTACTTC
TRBJ2-1 | TRBV28 | NA | few | 13 | CASSLVGTTEQFF | TGTGCCAGCAGTTTAGTAGGGACAACTGAGCAGTTCTTC
TRBJ2-3 | TRBV5-1 | NA | few | 15 | CASSLGVQSTDTQYF | TGCGCCAGCAGCTTGGGAGTTCAGAGCACAGATACGCAGTATTTT
TRBJ1-6 | TRBV10-3 | NA | few | 14 | CAISDHREESPLHF | TGTGCCATCAGTGACCACAGGGAGGAGTCACCCCTCCACTTT
TRBJ2-7 | TRBV28 | NA | NA | 15 | CASSLSGRGRDEQYF | TGTGCCAGCAGTTTATCCGGTAGGGGGAGGGACGAGCAGTACTTC
TRBJ2-1 | TRBV10-2 | NA | NA | 11 | CASSDGHEKFF | TGCGCCAGCAGTGATGGGCATGAGAAGTTCTTC
TRBJ2-7 | TRBV30 | NA | NA | 11 | CAWTESYEQYF | TGTGCCTGGACAGAGTCCTACGAGCAGTACTTC
TRBJ2-2 | TRBV5-1 | TRBD1 | few | 14 | CASTRDREGGELFF | TGCGCCAGCACCAGGGACAGGGAAGGCGGGGAGCTGTTTTTT
TRBJ1-1 | TRBV29-1 | TRBD1 | few | 14 | CSETAGQANTEAFF | TGCAGCGAGACCGCGGGACAGGCGAACACTGAAGCTTTCTTT
TRBJ1-1 | TRBV3-1 | NA | NA | 16 | CASSLRALAGNTEAFF | TGTGCCAGCAGCCTACGGGCCTTAGCGGGAAACACTGAAGCTTTCTTT
TRBJ1-2 | TRBV6-2/TRBV6-3 | NA | few | 16 | CASSYSFGDVGYGYTF | TGTGCCAGCAGTTACAGTTTCGGGGATGTCGGCTATGGCTACACCTTC
TRBJ2-1 | TRBV19 | NA | few | 14 | CASSSQRGYNEQFF | TGTGCCAGTAGTTCTCAGCGCGGGTACAATGAGCAGTTCTTC
TRBJ2-1 | TRBV11-1 | TRBD2 | NA | 21 | CASSLDVGSSGGTTRRDEQFF | TGTGCCAGCAGCTTGGATGTTGGAAGTAGCGGGGGGACAACCCGGAGGGATGAGCAGTTCTTC
TRBJ2-5 | TRBV9 | NA | NA | 12 | CASSADMETQYF | TGTGCCAGCAGCGCCGACATGGAGACCCAGTACTTC
TRBJ2-3 | TRBV7-3 | NA | NA | 14 | CASSPRGSLETQYF | TGTGCCAGCAGCCCCCGAGGTAGCTTAGAGACGCAGTATTTT
TRBJ2-7 | TRBV6-1 | TRBD1 | NA | 14 | CASSGLDRAYEQYF | TGTGCCAGCAGTGGATTGGACAGGGCTTACGAGCAGTACTTC
TRBJ2-1 | TRBV28 | TRBD2 | NA | 15 | CASRTGGGAYNEQFF | TGTGCCAGCAGAACCGGGGGGGGAGCCTACAATGAGCAGTTCTTC
TRBJ2-7 | TRBV6-5 | NA | NA | 15 | CASSYQRTGNYEQYF | TGTGCCAGCAGTTACCAAAGGACGGGAAACTACGAGCAGTACTTC
TRBJ2-1 | TRBV4-2 | NA | NA | 19 | CASSQDYGGTAITYNEQFF | TGTGCCAGCAGCCAAGATTACGGAGGGACCGCCATCACCTACAATGAGCAGTTCTTC
TRBJ1-2 | TRBV20-1 | NA | few | 15 | CSARDNTVSNYGYTF | TGCAGTGCTAGAGATAACACCGTATCTAACTATGGCTACACCTTC
TRBJ2-1 | TRBV20-1 | NA | NA | 14 | CSASTGFWINEQFF | TGCAGTGCTTCAACAGGGTTTTGGATCAATGAGCAGTTCTTC
TRBJ1-2 | TRBV28 | NA | few | 12 | CASSPTIRGYTF | TGTGCCAGCAGTCCCACCATACGAGGCTACACCTTC
TRBJ2-3 | TRBV10-3 | TRBD1 | few | 14 | CAIRGDREGDTQYF | TGTGCCATCAGGGGAGACAGGGAAGGGGATACGCAGTATTTT
TRBJ2-7 | TRBV20-1 | TRBD2 | few | 18 | CSARALREGGDSFYEQYF | TGCAGTGCTAGAGCCCTTCGGGAGGGGGGGGATTCTTTCTACGAGCAGTACTTC
TRBJ2-5 | TRBV20-1 | TRBD2 | few | 15 | CSARDLAGGLETQYF | TGCAGTGCTAGAGATCTAGCGGGGGGGCTAGAGACCCAGTACTTC
TRBJ2-1 | TRBV5-1 | TRBD2 | few | 16 | CASSERLAGGDNEQFF | TGCGCCAGCAGCGAAAGACTAGCGGGAGGGGACAATGAGCAGTTCTTC
TRBJ2-1 | TRBV9 | NA | few | 15 | CASSVGRGLGYEQFF | TGTGCCAGCAGCGTAGGGAGGGGGTTGGGGTATGAGCAGTTCTTC
TRBJ1-4 | TRBV30 | NA | NA | 13 | CAARAGTNEKLFF | TGTGCCGCCCGGGCGGGGACTAATGAAAAACTGTTTTTT
TRBJ1-1 | TRBV20-1 | NA | NA | 12 | CSAFWGYTEAFF | TGCAGTGCATTCTGGGGGTACACTGAAGCTTTCTTT
TRBJ2-1 | TRBV18 | NA | once | 11 | CASSPNVEQFF | TGTGCCAGCTCACCAAACGTAGAGCAGTTCTTC
TRBJ2-5 | TRBV27 | TRBD2 | NA | 15 | CASSFTSGLKETQYF | TGTGCCAGCAGTTTTACTAGCGGGCTGAAAGAGACCCAGTACTTC
TRBJ2-7 | TRBV3-1 | NA | many | 11 | CASSQDKEQYF | TGTGCCAGCAGCCAAGATAAAGAGCAGTACTTC
TRBJ2-5 | TRBV20-1 | TRBD1 | few | 14 | CSARGQGAWETQYF | TGCAGTGCTAGGGGACAGGGGGCGTGGGAGACCCAGTACTTC
TRBJ2-5 | TRBV4-1 | NA | few | 13 | CASATGIQETQYF | TGCGCCAGCGCTACCGGGATCCAAGAGACCCAGTACTTC
TRBJ2-7 | TRBV28 | NA | once | 15 | CASSSPDGLVYEQYF | TGTGCCAGCAGTTCCCCTGATGGTTTAGTTTACGAGCAGTACTTC
TRBJ2-5 | TRBV12-3/TRBV12-4 | NA | NA | 14 | CASSLRNSMETQYF | TGTGCCAGCAGTTTACGGAACTCTATGGAGACCCAGTACTTC
TRBJ1-2 | TRBV15 | NA | few | 15 | CATSRSRTNNYGYTF | TGTGCCACCAGCAGATCAAGGACGAACAACTATGGCTACACCTTC
TRBJ1-2 | TRBV29-1 | NA | many | 12 | CSVVGGKNGYTF | TGCAGCGTTGTGGGGGGAAAAAATGGCTACACCTTC
TRBJ1-5 | TRBV2 | TRBD1 | once | 12 | CASKSTGEPQHF | TGTGCCAGCAAATCGACAGGGGAGCCCCAGCATTTT
TRBJ1-5 | TRBV20-1 | NA | few | 15 | CSAIKVSEGYQPQHF | TGCAGTGCTATAAAAGTTTCCGAGGGATATCAGCCCCAGCATTTT
TRBJ2-1 | TRBV5-1 | TRBD1 | many | 16 | CASSLAEGARYNEQFF | TGCGCCAGCAGCTTGGCCGAGGGGGCGCGCTACAATGAGCAGTTCTTC
TRBJ2-3 | TRBV29-1 | NA | NA | 15 | CSAARDPSSTDTQYF | TGCAGCGCTGCCAGGGACCCGTCTAGCACAGATACGCAGTATTTT
TRBJ1-1 | TRBV20-1 | NA | NA | 11 | CSAIKGTEAFF | TGCAGTGCTATCAAAGGTACTGAAGCTTTCTTT
TRBJ1-4 | TRBV6-1 | TRBD1 | NA | 16 | CASSEASGTGVAKLFF | TGTGCCAGCAGTGAAGCTTCCGGGACAGGGGTGGCAAAACTGTTTTTT
TRBJ2-2 | TRBV12-3/TRBV12-4 | NA | few | 16 | CASSLFGQENTGELFF | TGTGCCAGCAGTTTATTTGGGCAGGAGAACACCGGGGAGCTGTTTTTT
TRBJ2-5 | TRBV7-6 | NA | NA | 14 | CASSLSGLNNEQYF | TGTGCCAGCAGCTTATCGGGACTTAACAATGAGCAGTACTTC